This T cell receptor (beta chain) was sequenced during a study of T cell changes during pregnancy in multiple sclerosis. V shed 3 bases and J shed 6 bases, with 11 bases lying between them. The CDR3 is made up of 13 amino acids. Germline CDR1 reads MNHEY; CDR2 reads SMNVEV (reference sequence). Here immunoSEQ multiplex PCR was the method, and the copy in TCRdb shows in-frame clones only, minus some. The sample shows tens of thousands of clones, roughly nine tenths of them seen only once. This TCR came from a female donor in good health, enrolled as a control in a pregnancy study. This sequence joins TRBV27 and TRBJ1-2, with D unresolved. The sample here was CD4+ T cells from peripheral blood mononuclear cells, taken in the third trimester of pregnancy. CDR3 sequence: CASSLGLKDGYTF. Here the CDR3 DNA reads TGTGCCAGCAGTTTGGGCCTCAAGGATGGCTACACCTTC.